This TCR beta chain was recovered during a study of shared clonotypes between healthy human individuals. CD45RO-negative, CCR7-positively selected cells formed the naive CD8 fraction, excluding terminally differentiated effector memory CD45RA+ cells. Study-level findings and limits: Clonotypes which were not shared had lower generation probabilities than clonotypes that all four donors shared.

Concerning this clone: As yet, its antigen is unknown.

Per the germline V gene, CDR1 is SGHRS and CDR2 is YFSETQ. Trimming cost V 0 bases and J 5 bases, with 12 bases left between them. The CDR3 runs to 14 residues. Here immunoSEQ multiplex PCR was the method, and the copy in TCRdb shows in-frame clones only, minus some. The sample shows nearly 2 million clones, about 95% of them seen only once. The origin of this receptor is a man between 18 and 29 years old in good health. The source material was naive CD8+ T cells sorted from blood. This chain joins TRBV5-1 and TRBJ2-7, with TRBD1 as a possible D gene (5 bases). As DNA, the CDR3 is TGCGCCAGCAGCTTGGTAGGGGTGGGGAACGAGCAGTACTTC. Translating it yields CASSLVGVGNEQYF.